The 19 T cell receptor beta chains listed next were all sequenced from one sample in a study of shared clonotypes between healthy human individuals. Assay used: immunoSEQ multiplex PCR; TCRdb lists only in-frame clones, some missing. The data hold about 1 million clones, with more than 60% observed a single time. Sequencing used memory CD4+ T cells sorted from blood. Stated subset: CD45RA-negative fraction. The receptor source for this set is a man between 18 and 29 years old in good health.

This chain links TRBV4-1 with TRBJ2-7; D call uncertain. The V gene's germline CDR1 is MGHRA and CDR2 YSYEKL. The CDR3 runs to 16 residues. Trimming removed 3 bases at V and 4 bases at J, with 19 bases between. The CDR3 reads CASSHSLGLRTYEQYF. For the CDR3, the DNA is TGCGCCAGCAGCCACTCTCTAGGCCTCAGAACGTACGAGCAGTACTTC.

The gene calls are TRBV10-1 and TRBJ2-1; the D is unclear. The V gene lost 3 bases and the J gene lost 2 bases, with 14 bases spanning the gap. The CDR3 length is 16 residues. Germline CDR1 and CDR2: WNHNN and SYGVQD (reference sequence). The CDR3 DNA is TGCGCCAGCAGTGATGAGTCGAGGAGCCCCTACAATGAGCAGTTCTTC. It specifies CASSDESRSPYNEQFF.

This clone has only a few counts. The rearrangement uses TRBV19 and TRBJ1-5, with 7 nucleotides matching TRBD1. Unmatched junction bases numbered 8, after V lost 6 bases and J lost 0 bases. Germline V gene lookup returns CDR1 LNHDA and CDR2 SQIVND (reference sequence). This CDR3 comprises 16 residues. This CDR3 is CASRNSQGGSNQPQHF. The CDR3 DNA reads TGTGCCAGTAGGAACTCTCAGGGGGGTAGCAATCAGCCCCAGCATTTT.

This clone showed up many times. DNA of the CDR3: TGCGCCAGCTCCCCGGACAGGGACGATGAAAAACTGTTTTTT. Its translation: CASSPDRDDEKLFF. This sequence joins TRBV5-1 and TRBJ1-4; 8 nucleotides match TRBD1. The germline gives CDR1 SGHRS, CDR2 YFSETQ. V was clipped by 7 bases and J by 6 bases; unmatched bases: 8. The CDR3 loop spans 14 amino acids. Full variable domain (outside the CDR3, taken from reference TRBV5-1 and TRBJ1-4): KAGVTQTPRYLIKTRGQQVTLSCSPISGHRSVSWYQQTPGQGLQFLFEYFSETQRNKGNFPGRFSGRQFSNSRSEMNVSTLELGDSALYLCASSPDRDDEKLFFGSGTQLSVL.

This clone was detected a few times. The chain couples TRBV10-3 to TRBJ1-2; the D gene is possibly TRBD1 (5 bases). Trimming shortened V by 7 bases and J by 4 bases, and 13 bases separated the two germline ends. This CDR3 has 13 amino acids. CDR1 ENHRY and CDR2 SYGVKD come from the germline V gene. CDR3 DNA sequence: TGTGCCATCATCGGCAGGGAAGCCTATGGCTACACCTTC. Protein product: CAIIGREAYGYTF.

This clone has a handful of counts. J is TRBJ2-3 and V is TRBV29-1, with a tentative D call TRBD1 (6 bases). V lost 6 bases and J lost 4, with 17 bases in between. The CDR3 covers 14 residues. CDR1 and CDR2 (germline): SQVTM, ANQGSEA. The CDR3 nucleotides read TGCAGCGTGGGCTCAGGGGATCGATCAGATACGCAGTATTTT. Protein: CSVGSGDRSDTQYF.

The chain recombines TRBV5-1 with TRBJ2-5; a possible D gene is TRBD2 (5 bases). The V gene lost 0 bases and the J gene lost 2 bases, with 14 bases spanning the gap. Germline-derived CDR1 and CDR2 are SGHRS and YFSETQ. This CDR3 region has 16 residues. CDR3 DNA: TGCGCCAGCAGCTTGGGGGTTAGCGAGATACAAGAGACCCAGTACTTC. Its protein product is CASSLGVSEIQETQYF.

V and J are TRBV5-8 and TRBJ2-7; D uncertain. V was shortened by 2 bases and J by 1 base, with 19 bases between the two germline ends. Germline loops: CDR1 SGHTS, CDR2 YDEGEE. The CDR3 loop spans 17 amino acids. The CDR3 loop is CASSFLLPLFGSYEQYF. CDR3 DNA: TGTGCCAGCAGCTTCCTACTACCTTTGTTCGGGTCCTACGAGCAGTACTTC.

Concerning this clone: The sample has other DNA sequences that encode this CDR3 too. This chain connects TRBV7-9 to TRBJ1-2, with D maybe TRBD1 (5 bases). Trimming left V 4 bases short and J 5 bases short, with 8 bases between. This CDR3 comprises 12 residues. Germline lookup yields CDR1 SEHNR and CDR2 FQNEAQ (reference sequence). The CDR3 is CASSSTDYGYTF. CDR3 nucleotides: TGTGCCAGCAGCTCGACAGATTATGGCTACACCTTC.

A remark on this clone: It differs at one base from a far larger clone, so likely a read error. The sample carries other DNA sequences with the same CDR3. V gene TRBV6-6 combines with J gene TRBJ2-7; a weak D match, TRBD1 (6 bases). The CDR3 totals 13 residues. V was trimmed by 2 bases and J by 3 bases, leaving 8 bases between them. CDR1 is MNHNY and CDR2 is SVGAGI in the germline V gene (reference sequence). The CDR3 DNA is TGTGCCAGCAGTTACGGACAGATCTACGAGCAGTACTTC. This sequence encodes CASSYGQIYEQYF.

At least ten counts were recorded for this clone. The rearrangement links TRBV10-3 to TRBJ1-2; perhaps TRBD1 as D (6 bases). This CDR3 comprises 16 residues. V gave up 3 bases and J gave up 4 bases, with 18 bases separating them. The germline gives CDR1 ENHRY, CDR2 SYGVKD. The CDR3 DNA sequence: TGTGCCATCAGTGACCTTAGGGGGGGCGAGGGCTATGGCTACACCTTC. It encodes CAISDLRGGEGYGYTF.

The V call is TRBV7-9, the J call TRBJ1-2; 7 bases are a match to TRBD1. The CDR3 loop spans 13 amino acids. Germline CDR1 SEHNR, CDR2 FQNEAQ (reference sequence). J was trimmed by 8 bases and V by 5 bases; bases with no gene match: 8. The CDR3 is CASSARVQGGYTF. The CDR3, as DNA: TGTGCCAGCAGCGCAAGAGTACAGGGGGGCTACACCTTC.

This clone came up a few times. The chain couples TRBV6-5 to TRBJ1-1; D is unclear. Germline CDR1 MNHEY, CDR2 SVGAGI. V lost 2 bases to trimming and J lost 1 base, with 11 bases between them. The CDR3 has 15 residues. CDR3 coding DNA: TGTGCCAGCAGTTACGCGGAGGAATGGAACACTGAAGCTTTCTTT. Translating it yields CASSYAEEWNTEAFF.

The genes are TRBV11-2 and TRBJ1-3; D ambiguous. V shed 8 bases and J shed 3 bases, with 11 bases lying between them. Per germline, CDR1 SGHAT and CDR2 FQNNGV. This CDR3 has 13 amino acids. CDR3 coding DNA: TGTGCCAGCTCGGGTTTGGGTGGAAACACCATATATTTT. Its translation: CASSGLGGNTIYF.

The chain carries TRBV7-2 and TRBJ2-2; D is ambiguous. The CDR3 is made up of 14 amino acids. With 5 bases removed from V and 4 bases from J, the gap between germline ends came to 11 bases. The germline gives CDR1 SGHTA, CDR2 FQGNSA. CDR3 residues: CASSRSSGTGELFF. CDR3 in DNA: TGTGCCAGCAGCCGATCCAGTGGCACCGGGGAGCTGTTTTTT.

Turning to this clone: At the DNA level, this CDR3 is encoded by other sequences in the same sample as well. The gene calls are TRBV10-3 and TRBJ2-3; D gene unclear. Deletions cut 6 bases from V and 0 bases from J, with 10 bases between. The CDR3 loop spans 14 amino acids. In germline, CDR1 is ENHRY, CDR2 SYGVKD. CDR3 region: CAIRDRASTDTQYF. DNA of the CDR3: TGTGCCATCAGGGACCGTGCTAGCACAGATACGCAGTATTTT.

This rearrangement joins TRBV29-1 to TRBJ2-3; 7 bases map to TRBD1. This CDR3 spans 12 amino acids. J gave up 0 bases and V 7 bases, and 1 base lay outside the gene matches. Looked up from germline, CDR1 is SQVTM and CDR2 is ANQGSEA. The DNA of the CDR3 is TGCAGCGGGGGACAGAGCACAGATACGCAGTATTTT. This encodes CSGGQSTDTQYF.

This clone has just one count. The chain has TRBV6-5 and TRBJ1-2, with D perhaps TRBD1 (5 bases). V lost 0 bases, J lost 5 bases, and 13 bases lay in between. The CDR3 runs to 15 residues. Germline V gene lookup returns CDR1 MNHEY and CDR2 SVGAGI. The CDR3 here is CASSYSAGIGYGYTF. In nucleotides, the CDR3 is TGTGCCAGCAGTTACTCCGCAGGGATAGGATATGGCTACACCTTC.

The genes are TRBV5-8 and TRBJ2-7, with TRBD2 matching over 11 bases. Germline CDR1 reads SGHTS; CDR2 reads YDEGEE. V lost 5 bases and J lost 3; bases outside the gene matches: 13. This CDR3 region has 17 residues. The CDR3, as DNA: TGTGCCAGCAGACCGGGACTAGCGGACCAGTTTAACTACGAGCAGTACTTC. This gives the protein CASRPGLADQFNYEQYF.